Given below is one TCR beta chain in context. As yet, its antigen is unknown. Method: immunoSEQ multiplex PCR; TCRdb's copy keeps in-frame clones and lacks some. Among 90,000 to 150,000 clones listed, more than 75% were seen once. This sample was taken from a study of cytomegalovirus exposure and HLA in healthy donors. Overall study context: The use of the same platform for the 95 to 150 validation repertoires and the 600 to 800 first-cohort repertoires was reported by a later analysis. Study-level findings and limits: Specificity for CMV antigens was confirmed in vitro for three of the CMV-associated chains. Reportedly, cytomegalovirus status was diagnosed with high sensitivity and specificity.

CDR1 MNHEY and CDR2 SVGAGI come from the germline V gene. CDR3 length equals 15 residues. Trimming removed 0 bases from V and 6 bases from J, with 13 bases in between. J is TRBJ2-3 and V is TRBV6-5; D is undetermined. The sequenced sample was PBMCs. The source of this sequence is a woman aged 30 to 39 in good health and CMV-seronegative. The CDR3 reads CASSYSTYTRDTQYF. CDR3 bases: TGTGCCAGCAGTTACTCGACTTACACGCGGGATACGCAGTATTTT.